Below are 30 T cell receptor beta chains sequenced from a single sample in a study of blood T cell repertoires in COVID-19. The data were produced by immunoSEQ multiplex PCR, yet TCRdb's version contains in-frame clones alone and is incomplete. The sample has fewer than 400,000 clones, about nine tenths seen once. Specimen: PBMCs or T cells enriched from blood (not recorded which). These receptors originate from a man aged 25 to 40 who had recovered from COVID-19.

This chain links TRBV9 with TRBJ1-6; D not resolved. Germline values: CDR1 SGDLS, CDR2 YYNGEE. V was clipped by 2 bases and J by 7 bases, with 7 bases between them. The CDR3 loop spans 13 amino acids. The CDR3 here is CASSVFGNSPLHF. Here the CDR3 DNA reads TGTGCCAGCAGCGTTTTTGGCAATTCACCCCTCCACTTT.

V usage is TRBV19 and J usage is TRBJ1-2; perhaps TRBD1 as D (5 bases). V was pared by 7 bases and J by 7 bases, with 13 bases between. CDR3 length: 12 residues. Germline V gene sequence: CDR1 LNHDA, CDR2 SQIVND (reference sequence). CDR3 amino acids: CASKVQGTGYTF. CDR3 sequence (DNA): TGTGCCAGTAAGGTGCAGGGAACTGGCTACACCTTC. The complete variable domain, with remaining parts taken from reference TRBV19 and TRBJ1-2, reads DGGITQSPKYLFRKEGQNVTLSCEQNLNHDAMYWYRQDPGQGLRLIYYSQIVNDFQKGDIAEGYSVSREKKESFPLTVTSAQKNPTAFYLCASKVQGTGYTFGSGTRLTVV.

This chain links TRBV6-5 with TRBJ2-1, with 7 bases aligning to TRBD2. Germline V CDR1 and CDR2: MNHEY, SVGAGI. The CDR3 length is 12 residues. The V gene end was trimmed by 4 bases and the J gene end by 14 bases; junction bases not matched to a gene: 8. The CDR3 coding sequence is TGTGCCAGCAGTTCCCCTAGCGGACTGAAGTTCTTC. Translated: CASSSPSGLKFF.

The CDR3 DNA reads as TGCGCCAGCAGCTTCGTACAAGAGACCCAGTACTTC. This encodes CASSFVQETQYF. V usage is TRBV5-1 and J usage is TRBJ2-5; D gene ambiguous. The germline V gene has CDR1 SGHRS and CDR2 YFSETQ. The CDR3 consists of 12 residues. V was cut by 2 bases and J by 2 bases, with 4 bases left in between.

The V and J genes are TRBV19 and TRBJ1-5; 11 bases are shared with TRBD1. Germline CDR1 and CDR2: LNHDA and SQIVND (reference sequence). CDR3 length: 16 amino acids. V shed 7 bases, J shed 4 bases, and the junction held 9 bases outside the gene matches. The CDR3 nucleotides read TGTGCCAGTACTAGCCGGGGGACAGGGGGGAATCAGCCCCAGCATTTT. Protein sequence: CASTSRGTGGNQPQHF.

The chain employs TRBV28 and TRBJ1-1, with a possible D match to TRBD1 (5 bases). The CDR3 loop spans 14 amino acids. Per germline, CDR1 MDHEN and CDR2 SYDVKM. V lost 0 bases, J lost 5 bases, and 10 bases lay in between. In DNA form, the CDR3 reads TGTGCCAGCAGTTTATGGCAGGGTGGGACTGAAGCTTTCTTT. Its translation is CASSLWQGGTEAFF.

J is TRBJ1-2 and V is TRBV27, with TRBD1 identical over 8 bases. Germline V gives CDR1 MNHEY, CDR2 SMNVEV (reference sequence). V dropped 5 bases and J dropped 2; count of bases not matched to a gene: 4. This CDR3 spans 14 amino acids. The CDR3: CASSPDRVNYGYTF. CDR3 nucleotides: TGTGCCAGCAGTCCGGACAGGGTGAACTATGGCTACACCTTC.

This clone was counted between two and nine times. The chain links TRBV24-1 to TRBJ1-5; perhaps TRBD1 as D (6 bases). Trimming removed 2 bases from V and 5 bases from J, with 12 bases in between. CDR3 length: 15 amino acids. Germline V lookup: CDR1 KGHDR, CDR2 SFDVKD. The DNA for the CDR3 is TGTGCCACCAGTGATTCAGGGGCGAGGGATCAGCCCCAGCATTTT. Encoded protein: CATSDSGARDQPQHF.

V usage is TRBV11-2 and J usage is TRBJ2-3, with a weak D call TRBD1 (6 bases). Looked up from germline, CDR1 is SGHAT and CDR2 is FQNNGV. V was pared by 1 base and J by 6 bases, with 11 bases between. This CDR3 has 14 residues. The CDR3 nucleotides read TGTGCCAGCAGCTTAGTAGGGGGAGCCGATACGCAGTATTTT. Translated: CASSLVGGADTQYF. Looking up the rest from reference TRBV11-2 and TRBJ2-3 gives the full variable domain: EAGVAQSPRYKIIEKRQSVAFWCNPISGHATLYWYQQILGQGPKLLIQFQNNGVVDDSQLPKDRFSAERLKGVDSTLKIQPAKLEDSAVYLCASSLVGGADTQYFGPGTRLTVL.

The chain is built from TRBV4-1 and TRBJ1-1; tentatively, D is TRBD1 (6 bases). CDR3 length: 13 residues. The V and J ends lost 7 bases and 4 bases respectively, with 13 bases between them. Germline V gene lookup returns CDR1 MGHRA and CDR2 YSYEKL. CDR3 sequence: CASTLRGGTEAFF. The DNA of the CDR3 is TGCGCCAGCACCCTAAGGGGGGGCACTGAAGCTTTCTTT.

This CDR3 reads CASSSYDSGDLYNYGYTF. The CDR3 region has the DNA TGTGCCAGTAGTTCGTATGACTCGGGGGATTTATACAACTATGGCTACACCTTC. The chain combines TRBV19 with TRBJ1-2, with D possibly TRBD1 on 5 matching bases. This CDR3 region has 18 residues. Between the trimmed V and J ends, which lost 5 bases and 2 bases, there was a span of 24 bases. CDR1 and CDR2 (germline): LNHDA, SQIVND (reference sequence).

V and J are TRBV19 and TRBJ2-1; D perhaps matches TRBD2 (5 bases). The V gene lost 6 bases and the J gene lost 5 bases, with 14 bases spanning the gap. This CDR3 comprises 14 residues. CDR1 is LNHDA, CDR2 SQIVND, per germline (reference sequence). The CDR3 DNA reads as TGTGCCAGTAGCCTGGCGGACTCGGACAATGAGCAGTTCTTC. Its translation: CASSLADSDNEQFF.

This clone was seen once. V and J are TRBV18 and TRBJ2-2; 8 bases map to TRBD1. With 2 bases clipped from V and 6 bases from J, the junction kept 5 bases outside the gene matches. Germline loops: CDR1 KGHSH, CDR2 LQKENI. The CDR3 loop spans 15 amino acids. The CDR3 bases are TGTGCCAGCTCACCAATGACAGGGGAGTCCGGGGAGCTGTTTTTT. Protein product: CASSPMTGESGELFF.

This sequence joins TRBV7-9 and TRBJ2-1, with TRBD2 matching over 11 bases. The CDR3 runs to 18 residues. Unmatched junction bases numbered 11, after V lost 7 bases and J lost 0 bases. Germline CDR1 is SEHNR and CDR2 is FQNEAQ (reference sequence). The CDR3 region is CASNRGTSGLSSYNEQFF. CDR3 sequence (DNA): TGTGCCAGCAACCGAGGGACTAGCGGCCTGAGCTCCTACAATGAGCAGTTCTTC.

In the case of this clone: Mismatch with germline at one junction end may stem from a read error. The chain carries TRBV9 and TRBJ2-7, with 13 bases fitting TRBD2. The germline V gene has CDR1 SGDLS and CDR2 YYNGEE. CDR3 length: 16 residues. The CDR3 spells CASSPGEGLAGMQSDF. The CDR3 DNA reads TGTGCCAGCAGTCCCGGGGAGGGACTAGCGGGGATGCAGTCTGACTTC. The full variable domain, in which reference TRBV9 and TRBJ2-7 provide the parts outside the CDR3, is DSGVTQTPKHLITATGQRVTLRCSPRSGDLSVYWYQQSLDQGLQFLIQYYNGEERAKGNILERFSAQQFPDLHSELNLSSLELGDSALYFCASSPGEGLAGMQSDFGPGTRLTVT.

The chain links TRBV7-8 to TRBJ1-4, with a tentative D call TRBD1 (5 bases). Per germline, CDR1 SGHVS and CDR2 FQNEAQ. With 1 base removed from V and 7 bases from J, the gap between germline ends came to 10 bases. CDR3 length equals 14 residues. The CDR3, as DNA: TGTGCCAGCAGCTTAGTTACAGGTGGTGAAAAACTGTTTTTT. As protein: CASSLVTGGEKLFF. Full variable domain (remainder filled in from reference TRBV7-8 and TRBJ1-4): GAGVSQSPRYKVAKRGQDVALRCDPISGHVSLFWYQQALGQGPEFLTYFQNEAQLDKSGLPSDRFFAERPEGSVSTLKIQRTQQEDSAVYLCASSLVTGGEKLFFGSGTQLSVL.

J is TRBJ1-5 and V is TRBV19; TRBD1 matches at 8 bases. CDR1 and CDR2 from the germline V gene are LNHDA and SQIVND (reference sequence). The junction had 17 bases not matched to a gene; V was cut back by 7 bases and J by 0 bases. The CDR3 extends over 19 amino acids. CDR3 coding DNA: TGTGCCAGTACCGGGACCCCTGACAGGGGACTACTTAGCAATCAGCCCCAGCATTTT. Translated, it gives CASTGTPDRGLLSNQPQHF.

The genes are TRBV9 and TRBJ1-6, with no clear D. Germline V lookup: CDR1 SGDLS, CDR2 YYNGEE. The CDR3 is made up of 14 amino acids. V was pared by 7 bases and J by 7 bases, with 15 bases between. The CDR3 sequence is CASGPGISNSPLHF. The CDR3 region has the DNA TGTGCCAGCGGCCCGGGGATAAGCAATTCACCCCTCCACTTT.

The chain joins TRBV5-1 to TRBJ2-5, with 10 bases lining up with TRBD2. V dropped 5 bases and J dropped 1; count of bases not matched to a gene: 8. The CDR3 loop spans 16 amino acids. Germline lookup yields CDR1 SGHRS and CDR2 YFSETQ. In DNA, the CDR3 is TGCGCCAGCAGGGTTGAGGCTAGCGGGGGCCAAGAGACCCAGTACTTC. Translating gives CASRVEASGGQETQYF.

The chain recombines TRBV11-2 with TRBJ1-2; TRBD1 matches at 7 bases. CDR3 length equals 17 residues. The trim removed 5 bases at V and 7 bases at J, leaving 19 bases unmatched. Germline V lookup: CDR1 SGHAT, CDR2 FQNNGV. Here the CDR3 reads CASSDARGEGALFGYTF. CDR3 DNA sequence: TGTGCCAGCAGCGACGCCCGAGGAGAGGGGGCGCTTTTTGGCTACACCTTC.

The chain links TRBV5-1 to TRBJ2-3; tentatively, D is TRBD2 (5 bases). The CDR3 covers 14 residues. Germline V CDR1 and CDR2: SGHRS, YFSETQ. V was cut by 7 bases and J by 7 bases, with 19 bases left in between. In DNA form, the CDR3 reads TGCGCCAGCTTCCGGCCCGGGGTAGATAATACGCAGTATTTT. This gives the protein CASFRPGVDNTQYF.

This chain joins TRBV9 and TRBJ1-1, with D uncertain. The CDR3 consists of 11 residues. Germline CDR1 is SGDLS and CDR2 is YYNGEE. Trimming took 6 bases from V and 4 from J, leaving 7 bases between them. The CDR3 loop reads CASKEGTEAFF. The CDR3 DNA is TGTGCCAGCAAGGAGGGCACTGAAGCTTTCTTT.

Turning to this clone: Additional DNA sequences in this sample encode the identical CDR3. This chain uses TRBV7-9 with TRBJ2-3; D not resolved. V was clipped by 1 base and J by 3 bases, with 5 bases between them. Germline CDR1 SEHNR, CDR2 FQNEAQ (reference sequence). The CDR3 length is 13 residues. The CDR3 is CASSLDSTDTQYF. The CDR3 DNA sequence: TGTGCCAGCAGCTTAGATTCTACAGATACGCAGTATTTT.

The chain uses TRBV24-1 and TRBJ1-4, with 8 bases identical to TRBD1. Trimming removed 2 bases from V and 10 bases from J; junction bases left unmatched: 8. The germline V gene encodes CDR1 KGHDR and CDR2 SFDVKD. The CDR3 has 15 amino acids. CDR3 DNA sequence: TGTGCCACCAGTGATTCCCTAGGACAGGGCGGAAAACTGTTTTTT. Translating it yields CATSDSLGQGGKLFF.

The chain has TRBV11-2 and TRBJ1-6; 9 bases match TRBD1. This CDR3 comprises 16 residues. The germline V gene has CDR1 SGHAT and CDR2 FQNNGV. After removal of 4 bases from V and 8 bases from J, the junction contained 9 bases not matched to a gene. CDR3 DNA sequence: TGTGCCAGCAGCTCCAGCACCGGGACAGGGTATTCACCCCTCCACTTT. This sequence encodes CASSSSTGTGYSPLHF.

The chain couples TRBV5-1 to TRBJ1-1; no reliable D call. The V gene lost 1 base and the J gene lost 3 bases, with 7 bases spanning the gap. The CDR3 spans 13 residues. CDR1 is SGHRS and CDR2 is YFSETQ in the germline V gene. CDR3 residues: CASSLLGDTEAFF. CDR3 bases: TGCGCCAGCAGCTTGTTGGGAGACACTGAAGCTTTCTTT. The variable domain in full, with the rest retrieved from reference TRBV5-1 and TRBJ1-1, is KAGVTQTPRYLIKTRGQQVTLSCSPISGHRSVSWYQQTPGQGLQFLFEYFSETQRNKGNFPGRFSGRQFSNSRSEMNVSTLELGDSALYLCASSLLGDTEAFFGQGTRLTVV.

The chain uses TRBV3-1 (or the pseudogene TRBV3-2) and TRBJ1-1, with a tentative D call TRBD1 (5 bases). Looked up from germline, CDR1 is LGHDT and CDR2 is YNNKEL (reference sequence). The V gene lost 6 bases and the J gene lost 10 bases, with 18 bases spanning the gap. The CDR3 has 13 residues. CDR3 residues: CASSRGRVPPAFF. Here the CDR3 DNA reads TGTGCCAGCAGTCGAGGCAGGGTCCCCCCAGCTTTCTTT.

DNA of the CDR3: TGCAGCGTCCAAAGACGGCCAGTGATCGGGTACGAGCAGTACTTC. This sequence encodes CSVQRRPVIGYEQYF. The chain carries TRBV29-1 and TRBJ2-7; no firm D call. V was clipped by 6 bases and J by 4 bases, with 22 bases between them. This CDR3 has 15 amino acids. Germline V gene sequence: CDR1 SQVTM, CDR2 ANQGSEA.

This clone was detected once. The chain is built from TRBV27 and TRBJ2-4, with TRBD2 as a possible D gene (5 bases). V lost 5 bases to trimming and J lost 3 bases, with 14 bases between them. Germline V gives CDR1 MNHEY, CDR2 SMNVEV (reference sequence). CDR3 length equals 15 residues. DNA of the CDR3: TGTGCCAGCAGTCCAGATCCAGAGGGCAAAAACATTCAGTACTTC. Its protein is CASSPDPEGKNIQYF.

CDR3 sequence: CASSLRTGPPQPQHF. The CDR3, as DNA: TGTGCCAGCAGTCTACGGACAGGGCCTCCTCAGCCCCAGCATTTT. J is TRBJ1-5 and V is TRBV6-2 or TRBV6-3, with 8 bases matching TRBD1. The CDR3 runs to 15 residues. Germline assignment: CDR1 MNHEY and CDR2 SVGEGT. After removal of 5 bases from V and 6 bases from J, the junction contained 9 bases not matched to a gene.